The following is a T cell receptor beta chain sequence with its context. Its antigen is still unknown. No base quality values were provided; no much bigger clone lies one nucleotide off. Using the deep immunoSEQ assay, multiplex PCR amplified TCR CDR3 regions from genomic DNA. Extracted genomic DNA from each cell subset was spread evenly across all wells of several immunoSEQ 96-well plates, with each plate serving as a replicate. For sorted subsets, roughly 190 ng of genomic DNA, equivalent to around 30,000 T cell genomes, went into each replicate PCR. The purified libraries were quantified using a Qubit 3.0 fluorometer, sized with a Bioanalyzer 2100, and then quantified again using the KAPA Library Quantification kit. Each immunoSEQ 96-well plate was sequenced on its own single-read 150-cycle Illumina NextSeq 550 flow cell. The source study handled its data this way. Because the immunoSEQ output included only junctional sequences and no quality scores, the filtering could not be the same as the filtering used for full-length reads. Sequences were annotated with PyIR, a Python wrapper for IgBLAST v1.9, using IMGT germline references to assign V/J genes and CDR3. Any read was removed if the V/J assignment was weak (E-value above 1e-6), the CDR3 was missing, or the read contained stop codons, out-of-frame junctions, or ambiguous translated residues. V3J clonotypes were defined as sequences sharing an identical inferred V gene, J gene, and CDR3 amino acid sequence. The percentage overlap between two repertoires was calculated by dividing the number of shared unique clonotypes by the size of the smaller repertoire. RTK rarefaction, the Chao1 estimator, and Recon v2.1 estimates of unobserved clonotypes were used to assess repertoire richness. For all TCRbeta clonotypes obtained by the gDNA method from several donors, generation probabilities were computed with OLGA. TCRdb's version of the immuneACCESS table is confined to in-frame rearrangements and falls short of the full clone set. An unresolved V gene accounts for under half of the shortfall where checked; the remainder is of unknown origin. V and J calls and clone size are as listed in that table; D and trimming were resolved from the DNA. Recorded for this sample are millions of clones; roughly 93% of them occurred a single time. The ten largest clonotypes hold 0.39% of the sample.

Relative to germline, V is missing 5 bases and J is missing 6 bases, with 10 bases of the junction outside any gene match. The germline V gene (reference sequence) specifies MNHEY as CDR1 and SMNVEV as CDR2. From cysteine to phenylalanine, the CDR3 is 15 amino acids long. Only CDR3 DNA is held: 45 bases, read in frame from base 1. The data were taken from a study of shared clonotypes between healthy human individuals (dated by TCRdb to 2020 to 2022). Looking at the study overall: The cohort included three men and a couple of women between 18 and 49 years of age. Each donor's leukapheresis produced roughly between about 0.85 and 10 billion PBMCs. Per donor, three plates each were used for CD4 naive and CD4 memory, two for CD8 naive, and one for CD8 memory. To increase sequencing depth and limit assay-specific biases, different laboratories used diverse techniques to prepare libraries and sequence TCR repertoires. To estimate repertoire size and how much clonotype sharing occurs between individuals, the study deeply sequenced the blood TCR repertoires of about five healthy adults.

Donors were healthy HIV-negative adults with no recently reported acute infections or vaccinations. Every donor was a Caucasian adult living in Nashville, Tennessee, USA. CD4+ T cells were enriched through magnetic negative selection, after which naive cells were positively selected on CD45RA and the remaining negative fraction served as the memory subset. Blood was obtained by leukapheresis, after which PBMCs were separated by Ficoll-Histopaque density gradient centrifugation and cryopreserved in liquid nitrogen vapor phase. Analytical flow cytometry was used to check the purity and quantity of every magnetically sorted T cell population. Genomic DNA was isolated from each sorted fraction and quantified by UV absorbance on a Nanodrop 2000c. Findings and caveats that apply to the study as a whole: The genetic and exposure-history diversity represented was limited by the small number of donors. Based on pairwise subsampling, the degree of clonotype sharing among donors was expected to be affected by sequencing depth. Approximately 5% of naive CD4, 3.5% of naive CD8, about 2.5% of memory CD4, and 0.4% of memory CD8 clonotypes were shared across four donors. Incomplete sequencing was indicated by rarefaction of sorted-subset datasets, despite the large sequencing depth. Compared with non-shared clonotypes, the clonotypes found in all four sorted-subset donors had higher generation probabilities. Larger estimated clonotype richness was generally found for naive subsets than for memory subsets. Only blood was sampled, and tissue TCR repertoires likely differ from those in blood.

This clonotype was sampled from a man between 18 and 35 years old in good health. Some clones in this sample may be carry-over from other donors' samples. The chain is encoded by TRBV27 joined to TRBJ1-5; 7 central bases correspond to TRBD1. Material for sequencing was naive CD4+ T cells from PBMCs. The cell subset or site label of this sample denotes: CD45RA+ positively selected. The nucleotide sequence is given as TGTGCCAGCAGTCCTGACAGGGCGGAAAGTCAGCCCCAGCATTTT. This sequence encodes CASSPDRAESQPQHF.